This TCR beta chain was found in a study of human T cells and chemical hapten exposure. Turning to the study itself: Upper inner arm skin measuring about 2 cm by about 2 cm received 2% DPC for sensitization.

As to time point: pre-sensitization, week 0. Treatment reported: therapeutic diphenylcyclopropenone sensitization with weekly scalp DPC. Total RNA came from unfractionated whole blood. The germline V and J ends were trimmed by 3 bases and 7 bases, with 12 bases remaining between them. The CDR3 runs to 14 residues. Germline V gene lookup returns CDR1 SGHVS and CDR2 FQNEAQ. TCRdb used MiXCR to reprocess the RACE reads, holding one entry per CDR3 protein. The sample carries tens of thousands of distinct CDR3 sequences, about 7% recorded once. Study observations and caveats: DPC sensitization left the count of TCRs above 1 in 1000 unchanged.

This clonotype was observed at least ten times. Its specificity is not known. Specimen: whole blood, collected in connection with sensitization to the hapten diphenylcyclopropenone (DPC). The chain uses TRBV7-8 and TRBJ1-4; D is unclear. This sequence originates from a woman in her thirties with alopecia areata. Some clones in this sample may be carry-over from other donors' samples. DNA for the CDR3: TGTGCCAGCAGCTTGGCGGGCTTTGGTGAAAAACTGTTTTTT. Translation: CASSLAGFGEKLFF.